This T cell receptor beta chain is drawn from a study of blood T cell repertoires in COVID-19. Study information: The study drew acute and convalescent COVID-19 samples from the United States, Italy and Spain. Nucleic acid was either cDNA or gDNA, and it came from T cells, B-cell-depleted T cells, or PBMCs.

Original analysis: Amplification from reference gene primers served as the basis for estimated nucleated cell counts. Clones were sequenced by immunoSEQ multiplex PCR, and TCRdb holds only the in-frame ones, with some missing. V and J calls and clone size are copied from that table; D and trimming were computed from the DNA. This table holds roughly 170,000 clones, around 90% found once. V lost 4 bases and J lost 3, with 15 bases in between. The CDR3 has 16 amino acids. CDR1 SEHNR and CDR2 FQNEAQ come from the germline V gene (reference sequence). The sequence was obtained from a man aged 55 to 70 with acute or convalescent COVID-19. The material sequenced was peripheral blood. The chain links TRBV7-9 to TRBJ1-4; perhaps TRBD1 as D (6 bases). The CDR3 loop reads CASSSARGSANEKLFF. CDR3 in DNA: TGTGCCAGCAGCTCCGCGAGGGGGTCGGCTAATGAAAAACTGTTTTTT.